This paragraph reports one T cell receptor beta chain. The sample comes from a study of blood T cell repertoires in COVID-19. Study as a whole: Samples representing acute and convalescent COVID-19 were sourced from the United States, Italy and Spain. T cells, B-cell-depleted T cells, or PBMCs supplied cDNA or gDNA.

In the authors' methods: Researchers report that nucleated cell counts were estimated from reference gene primer amplification. Repertoires were generated with immunoSEQ multiplex PCR, while TCRdb's copy carries only in-frame clones and drops some. D and trimming come from the DNA, and the V and J calls and clone size come from that table. The profile shows about 150,000 clones, 80% of them singletons. Trimming at V came to 4 bases and at J to 4 bases, leaving 5 bases not matched to a gene. Germline CDR1 reads LGHDT; CDR2 reads YNNKEL (reference sequence). The CDR3 is made up of 15 amino acids. The genes are TRBV3-1 (or the pseudogene TRBV3-2) and TRBJ1-5, with 9 bases fitting TRBD1. This sequence originates from a woman in her forties or fifties with acute or convalescent COVID-19. The sequencing sample was made of peripheral blood. The CDR3 loop is CASSLGTGINQPQHF. CDR3 bases: TGTGCCAGCAGCCTCGGGACAGGGATAAATCAGCCCCAGCATTTT.